The present entry profiles one T cell receptor beta chain with its context. Antigen: not known. Profiling relied on immunoSEQ multiplex PCR, and the TCRdb table lists in-frame clones only, not all of them. The sample includes 150,000 to 180,000 clones, 85% to 90% of them seen just once. The record originates from a study of T cell responses to AZD1222 COVID-19 vaccine. Study results and limitations: Mostly white British, mostly female donors; authors suggested clonal diversity may be underestimated. There were repertoire samples only from the period after the peak T cell response.

Germline CDR1 reads SGHAT; CDR2 reads FQNNGV. The CDR3 runs 14 residues. The ends were cut back, 5 bases at V and 0 bases at J, with 8 bases in the middle. The sequenced sample was peripheral blood, obtained on day 0 of MenACWY control vaccination. The chain is built from TRBV11-2 and TRBJ2-1; the D is unclear. This receptor was identified in an adult in good health. The CDR3 is CASSTFGSYNEQFF. In nucleotides, the CDR3 is TGTGCCAGCAGCACTTTTGGCTCCTACAATGAGCAGTTCTTC.